This T cell receptor (beta chain) was captured by sequencing in a study of radiation and T cells in renal cell carcinoma. The study's findings and limits: Top tumor clonotypes rose in blood 2 weeks post-radiation, then contracted.

Germline CDR1 is MNHNS and CDR2 is SASEGT. The CDR3 is made up of 16 amino acids. V was clipped by 4 bases and J by 4 bases; unmatched bases: 9. With respect to this clone: Antigen: not known.

Indicated time point: blood 2 weeks post-SBRT. Noted treatment: 15 Gy SBRT to primary tumor, nephrectomy 4 weeks later. Profiled with immunoSEQ multiplex PCR; TCRdb holds only in-frame clones, not every one. The data hold 100,000 to 150,000 clones, with over 75% observed a single time. The V call is TRBV6-1, the J call TRBJ2-1, with 8 bases identical to TRBD2. Material: blood, obtained from a patient whose treatment included radiotherapy and nephrectomy. The TCR originated in a man aged 45 to 65 with renal cell carcinoma. The DNA for the CDR3 is TGTGCCAGCAGTGTGGAGTTAGCGGGGTTTTACAATGAGCAGTTCTTC. This encodes CASSVELAGFYNEQFF.